Listed here are 18 T cell receptor beta chains from one sample, sequenced in a study of beta chain features in type 1 diabetes. TCRB transcripts that were expressed got sequenced, as all of the isolated RNA had been reverse transcribed. This table comes from immunoSEQ multiplex PCR, and its TCRdb copy is limited to in-frame clones, with some not included. The sample carries approximately 360,000 clones, 10% to 15% recorded once. These receptors lack a known antigen. General study results and limits: TCRB CDR3s were moderately but significantly shorter in Type 1 diabetes patients in all four CD4+ subsets.

Material for sequencing was naive CD4+ T cells from blood. The origin of the receptors is a woman under 30 with type 1 diabetes.

This clone turned up a few times. This chain joins TRBV5-1 and TRBJ2-1, with TRBD2 matching over 11 bases. The germline V gene has CDR1 SGHRS and CDR2 YFSETQ. The V segment lost 0 bases and the J segment 0 bases; nucleotides outside the gene matches: 2. This CDR3 region has 17 residues. The CDR3 is CASSLVLAGDSYNEQFF. The CDR3 bases are TGCGCCAGCAGCTTGGTACTAGCGGGGGACTCCTACAATGAGCAGTTCTTC.

The gene calls are TRBV9 and TRBJ2-1, with D maybe TRBD2 (6 bases). The germline V gene has CDR1 SGDLS and CDR2 YYNGEE. The length of the CDR3 is 15 residues. Trimming shortened V by 6 bases and J by 5 bases, and 18 bases separated the two germline ends. The CDR3 loop reads CASTYGGLPNNEQFF. CDR3 DNA sequence: TGTGCCAGCACCTACGGGGGACTCCCAAACAATGAGCAGTTCTTC.

The chain employs TRBV19 and TRBJ1-1; 10 positions agree with TRBD1. Looked up from germline, CDR1 is LNHDA and CDR2 is SQIVND (reference sequence). The CDR3 consists of 15 residues. The V segment lost 7 bases and the J segment 4 bases; nucleotides outside the gene matches: 9. This CDR3 is CASTDTGTGATEAFF. CDR3 in DNA: TGTGCCAGTACCGATACCGGGACAGGGGCCACTGAAGCTTTCTTT.

This clone was picked up a small number of times. The V call is TRBV19, the J call TRBJ1-5, with D possibly being TRBD1 (5 bases). Germline loops: CDR1 LNHDA, CDR2 SQIVND (reference sequence). The V end was cut by 7 bases, the J end by 0 bases, with 13 bases between. This CDR3 has 15 residues. The CDR3, as DNA: TGTGCCAGTACTACGACAAGGGGTAGCAATCAGCCCCAGCATTTT. Amino acids: CASTTTRGSNQPQHF.

The CDR3 protein is CASSLMGQGMSSDTQYF. In nucleotides, the CDR3 is TGTGCCAGCAGTTTAATGGGGCAGGGCATGTCGTCAGATACGCAGTATTTT. The chain carries TRBV28 and TRBJ2-3; D possibly corresponds to TRBD1 (5 bases). Germline values: CDR1 MDHEN, CDR2 SYDVKM. CDR3 size: 17 residues. Trimming took off 2 bases at V and 4 bases at J, with 19 bases between the two ends.

With regard to this clone: It is likely a read error, because the conserved phenylalanine at the end of the CDR3 is missing. The limits of the CDR3 on the DNA are not certain, so only TCRdb's listed CDR3 is given. The V and J genes are TRBV20-1 and TRBJ1-2. The length of the CDR3 is 8 amino acids, counting both ends. Per the germline V gene, CDR1 is DFQATT and CDR2 is SNEGSKA (reference sequence). CDR3: CSARDERL.

The chain carries TRBV5-1 and TRBJ2-3; a possible D gene is TRBD2 (7 bases). The V gene's germline CDR1 is SGHRS and CDR2 YFSETQ. This CDR3 is 15 amino acids long. Trimming pared 4 bases from V and 4 bases from J, leaving 16 bases between. The CDR3 protein is CASSLQGGSADTQYF. CDR3 sequence (DNA): TGCGCCAGCAGCCTACAGGGAGGGAGCGCAGATACGCAGTATTTT.

The sample holds a few counts of this clone. V gene TRBV5-1 combines with J gene TRBJ2-3; 9 bases fit TRBD2. Germline assignment: CDR1 SGHRS and CDR2 YFSETQ. Losses at the gene ends were 7 bases for V and 11 bases for J; bases not matched to a gene: 11. The CDR3 sequence is 13 residues long. The CDR3 loop is CASSPGAGGRQYF. The DNA for the CDR3 is TGCGCCAGCTCTCCCGGAGCGGGAGGTAGGCAGTATTTT.

V and J are TRBV28 and TRBJ2-2; a possible D gene is TRBD1 (6 bases). CDR1 and CDR2 (germline): MDHEN, SYDVKM. V lost 6 bases and J lost 5, with 13 bases in between. The CDR3 has 14 residues. CDR3 sequence reads: CASRSPDRTGELFF. The CDR3 DNA reads TGTGCCAGCAGGTCCCCGGACAGAACCGGGGAGCTGTTTTTT.

This clone has more than one count but fewer than ten. The DNA for the CDR3 is TGTGCCAGCAGTCCCTCCAATCAGCCCCAGCATTTT. Translated: CASSPSNQPQHF. The rearrangement uses TRBV27 and TRBJ1-5; D call uncertain. The germline gives CDR1 MNHEY, CDR2 SMNVEV (reference sequence). The CDR3 is 12 residues long. V lost 5 bases and J 3 bases, leaving 5 bases between the germline ends.

The V and J genes are TRBV5-1 and TRBJ2-1; 10 bases match TRBD2. This CDR3 region has 13 residues. V was clipped by 0 bases and J by 14 bases; unmatched bases: 5. CDR1 and CDR2 from the germline V gene are SGHRS and YFSETQ. CDR3 nucleotides: TGCGCCAGCAGCTTGGCCGGGACTAGCGCGAAGTTCTTC. Amino acid sequence: CASSLAGTSAKFF.

This clone was seen only a few times. The V gene is TRBV30, the J gene TRBJ1-2; 9 nucleotides match TRBD1. CDR3 length: 16 amino acids. Unmatched junction bases numbered 9, after V lost 2 bases and J lost 2 bases. CDR1 is GTSNPN and CDR2 is SVGIG in the germline V gene (reference sequence). CDR3 coding DNA: TGTGCCTGGAGTTCTACCGGGACAGGGAAGAACTATGGCTACACCTTC. Translation: CAWSSTGTGKNYGYTF.

This sequence joins TRBV21-1 and TRBJ1-5. TRBV21-1 is tagged as a pseudogene. The CDR3 runs 17 residues. In nucleotides, the CDR3 is TGTGCCAGCCCCGGGGGGGGCGCTGAAAGGGGAAATCAGCCCCAGCATTTT. Amino acid sequence: CASPGGGAERGNQPQHF.

The chain uses TRBV29-1 and TRBJ2-7, with a weak D call TRBD2 (6 bases). Germline assignment: CDR1 SQVTM and CDR2 ANQGSEA. The CDR3 extends over 14 amino acids. The ends were cut back, 4 bases at V and 3 bases at J, with 16 bases in the middle. The CDR3 nucleotides are TGCAGCGTTGGATCCGGGACGGGACTCTACGAGCAGTACTTC. Translating it yields CSVGSGTGLYEQYF.

This chain links TRBV5-4 with TRBJ1-2; 8 bases match TRBD1. V trimming: 4 bases; J trimming: 3 bases; junction bases outside the gene matches: 8. CDR1 is SGHNT and CDR2 is YYREEE in the germline V gene (reference sequence). This CDR3 comprises 15 residues. Written as DNA, the CDR3 is TGTGCCAGCAGCCCCCCCCCAGGGGGCGACTATGGCTACACCTTC. This encodes CASSPPPGGDYGYTF.

This clone was picked up a small number of times. This chain connects TRBV7-2 to TRBJ2-7, with 10 bases matching TRBD1. Per germline, CDR1 SGHTA and CDR2 FQGNSA. The V gene end was trimmed by 8 bases and the J gene end by 2 bases; junction bases not matched to a gene: 12. The CDR3 length is 16 residues. CDR3 nucleotides: TGTGCCAGCTCAACCCAGGCTGGACAGGGGGCCTACGAGCAGTACTTC. It yields the protein CASSTQAGQGAYEQYF.

The rearrangement uses TRBV5-1 and TRBJ1-2; the D is unclear. V lost 2 bases and J 8 bases, leaving 16 bases between the germline ends. There are 14 residues in the CDR3. CDR1 SGHRS and CDR2 YFSETQ come from the germline V gene. In DNA form, the CDR3 reads TGCGCCAGCAGCTTCCCGGGGATTCATTACGGCTACACCTTC. Residues: CASSFPGIHYGYTF.

The CDR3 reads CASSVEGRLAGTDTQYF. The CDR3 nucleotides are TGTGCCAGCAGCGTAGAAGGGCGACTAGCGGGCACAGATACGCAGTATTTT. The genes are TRBV9 and TRBJ2-3; the match to TRBD2 covers 9 bases. The CDR3 loop spans 17 amino acids. CDR1 and CDR2 from the germline V gene are SGDLS and YYNGEE. V trimming: 0 bases; J trimming: 1 base; junction bases outside the gene matches: 6.